This T cell receptor (beta chain) was sequenced for a study of blood T cells in healthy people across ages. Study overall: The capture of about one barcoded beta molecule per two T cells was achieved by template switching. Study-level points and caveats: Considered underestimates were the diversity estimates obtained from one million T cells.

This CDR3 is 12 amino acids long. Trimming left V 7 bases short and J 8 bases short, with 14 bases between. Germline V gene sequence: CDR1 MNHNY, CDR2 SVGAGI (reference sequence). Those donating, healthy Caucasian individuals from Russia, were aged about 6 to 100. Samples had at least 7 million PBMCs isolated from them. This clonotype has ten or more counts. Its antigen is currently unknown. Alongside a J-beta primer mix, a sample-barcoded 5' primer served in a second PCR lasting roughly 6 to 11 cycles. A single record per CDR3 protein comes from TCRdb applying MiXCR to the 5' RACE reads. The table records roughly 930,000 distinct CDR3 sequences, roughly 48% of them present only once.

This receptor was taken from a young man in good health. The sequencing sample was made of blood. The V call is TRBV6-6, the J call TRBJ1-1; D gene uncertain. CDR3 residues: CASTTPAREAFF. CDR3 DNA: TGTGCCAGCACCACCCCGGCCAGGGAAGCTTTCTTT.